This TCR beta chain stems from a study of shared clonotypes between healthy human individuals. This CDR3 is built from 17 residues. V shed 2 bases and J 1 base; nucleotides not matched to a gene: 4. The germline V gene encodes CDR1 SGHAT and CDR2 FQNNGV. Clones were sequenced by immunoSEQ multiplex PCR, and TCRdb holds only the in-frame ones, with some missing. The data hold about 2.3 million clones, with 85% to 95% observed a single time. The study, taken as a whole, reports: Limitation of the genetic and exposure-history diversity represented came from the few donors.

Donors comprised healthy HIV-negative adults lacking recent acute infections or vaccinations. Memory CD4+ cells were the fraction left after CD45RA+ naive selection. Concerning this clone itself: What it binds is unknown.

The sequencing sample was made of naive CD4+ T cells from PBMCs. Subset specified: CD45RA+ positively selected. The V gene is TRBV11-2, the J gene TRBJ2-3; 12 nucleotides align to TRBD2. The clonotype was recovered from a man between 18 and 35 years old in good health. Some clones in this sample may be carry-over from other donors' samples. Written as DNA, the CDR3 is TGTGCCAGCAGCTTAAGACTAGCGGGAGAGGGCACAGATACGCAGTATTTT. Protein: CASSLRLAGEGTDTQYF.